This paragraph covers one T cell receptor beta chain sequence. The antigen is undetermined. This sample is drawn from a study of T cell responses to AZD1222 COVID-19 vaccine. Study results and limitations: Epitopes outside B.1.351 and B.1.1.7 mutated regions reportedly drew nearly half of spike TCRs. Repertoire collection took place solely once the T cell response had peaked. Only 5 or 6 AZD1222 recipients were seropositive at baseline. Vaccination with two AZD1222 doses was followed by a rise in Spike-specific TCR breadth and depth.

CDR3 length: 12 residues. In germline, CDR1 is SGHRS, CDR2 YFSETQ. The V gene end was trimmed by 10 bases and the J gene end by 6 bases; junction bases not matched to a gene: 6. Here immunoSEQ multiplex PCR was the method, and the copy in TCRdb shows in-frame clones only, minus some. The sample includes approximately 80,000 clones, 80% to 90% of them seen just once. The chain carries TRBV5-1 and TRBJ1-4; 7 nucleotides align to TRBD1. This material consisted of peripheral blood, taken 28 days after the second AZD1222 dose. This sequence originates from an adult who received the AZD1222 COVID-19 vaccine. CDR3 loop: CAGDRDHEKLFF. CDR3 in DNA: TGCGCCGGAGACAGGGATCATGAAAAACTGTTTTTT. Filled out from reference TRBV5-1 and TRBJ1-4, the complete variable domain reads KAGVTQTPRYLIKTRGQQVTLSCSPISGHRSVSWYQQTPGQGLQFLFEYFSETQRNKGNFPGRFSGRQFSNSRSEMNVSTLELGDSALYLCAGDRDHEKLFFGSGTQLSVL.